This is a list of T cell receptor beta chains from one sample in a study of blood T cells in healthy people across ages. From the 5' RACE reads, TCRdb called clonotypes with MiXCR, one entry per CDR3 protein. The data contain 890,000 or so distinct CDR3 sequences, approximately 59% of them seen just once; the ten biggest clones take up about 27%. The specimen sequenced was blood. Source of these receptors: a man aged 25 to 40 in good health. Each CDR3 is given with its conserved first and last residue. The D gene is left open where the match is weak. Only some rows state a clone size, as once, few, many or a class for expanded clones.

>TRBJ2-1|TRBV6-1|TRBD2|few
TGTGCCAGCAGGGGTAGCGGGGCTATCTTCAATGAGCAGTTCTTC
CASRGSGAIFNEQFF
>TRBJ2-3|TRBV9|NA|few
TGTGCCAGCAGCGTAGACTTGAGCCCTAGCACAGATACGCAGTATTTT
CASSVDLSPSTDTQYF
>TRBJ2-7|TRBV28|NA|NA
TGTGCCAGCAGCCACCCGACAGCTTACGAGCAGTACTTC
CASSHPTAYEQYF
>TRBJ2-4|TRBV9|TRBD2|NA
TGTGCCAGCAGCGGAGCGGGGGGCCAAAACATTCAGTACTTC
CASSGAGGQNIQYF
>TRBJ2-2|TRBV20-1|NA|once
TGCAGGCTGACGTGGAATAACACCGGGGAGCTGTTTTTT
CRLTWNNTGELFF
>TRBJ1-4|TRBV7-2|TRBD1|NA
TGTGCCAGCAGCTACAGGGGAGGGAATGAAAAACTGTTTTTT
CASSYRGGNEKLFF
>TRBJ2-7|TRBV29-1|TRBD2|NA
TGCAGCGTTGAGGGGCAGCGGGACTCCTACGAGCAGTACTTC
CSVEGQRDSYEQYF
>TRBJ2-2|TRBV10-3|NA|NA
TGTGCCACCTCTTTGGGCGGGGAGCTGTTTTTT
CATSLGGELFF
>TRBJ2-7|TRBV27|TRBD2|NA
TGTGCCAGCAGTTCACTAGCGGCGGGCTACGAGCAGTACTTC
CASSSLAAGYEQYF
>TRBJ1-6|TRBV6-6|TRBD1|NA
TGTGCCAGCAGTGCCCGACAGGGGGATTCACCCCTCCACTTT
CASSARQGDSPLHF
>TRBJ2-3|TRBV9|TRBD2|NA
TGTGCCAGCAGCGTAGTAGGGACTAGCGGGGGGAACACAGATACGCAGTATTTT
CASSVVGTSGGNTDTQYF